This TCR beta chain was found in a study of T cell repertoires in cytomegalovirus infection. At the level of the study: Both a matching HLA type and CMV infection were indicated by public TCR beta signatures. Study-wide points: Within the response measured ex vivo, HLA-C-restricted CMV-specific TCR beta clonotypes were dominant. Adding up the frequency of public TCR beta families identified people who carried CMV plus the relevant HLA.

TCRdb called the reads again in MiXCR, with one record for every CDR3 protein. The data hold roughly 320,000 distinct CDR3 sequences, with more than 8% observed a single time. Germline CDR1 and CDR2: SGHTA and FQGNSA. V was clipped by 8 bases and J by 0 bases; unmatched bases: 12. This CDR3 is built from 17 residues. Many counts were recorded for this clonotype. Its matching antigen is unknown. The sample comprised PBMCs. This clonotype was obtained from a human donor in good health (CMV status not recorded). Some clones in this sample may be carry-over from other donors' samples. The chain recombines TRBV7-2 with TRBJ2-3; TRBD2 agrees at 9 bases. CDR3 region: CASRPGPLAGSTDTQYF. In DNA form, the CDR3 reads TGTGCCAGCCGCCCCGGGCCCCTAGCGGGGAGCACAGATACGCAGTATTTT. The full variable domain, rest sourced from reference TRBV7-2 and TRBJ2-3, is GAGVSQSPSNKVTEKGKDVELRCDPISGHTALYWYRQSLGQGLEFLIYFQGNSAPDKSGLPSDRFSAERTGGSVSTLTIQRTQQEDSAVYLCASRPGPLAGSTDTQYFGPGTRLTVL.